This TCR beta chain is from a study of T cell repertoires in cytomegalovirus infection. At the level of the study: Public TCR beta signatures indicated both CMV infection and matching HLA type.

TCRdb redid the calling of the reads with MiXCR, one entry per CDR3 protein. The sample consists of 200,000 to 250,000 distinct CDR3 sequences, 35% to 45% of them appearing once. In its sample, this clonotype was seen a few times. What it binds is unknown. Germline assignment: CDR1 KGHDR and CDR2 SFDVKD. CDR3 length: 14 amino acids. V lost 4 bases and J lost 0, with 6 bases in between. Study-wide findings and caveats: In two of eight donors, the top clonotype was HLA-C-restricted CMV-specific.

The specimen was CD8+ T cells from cultured PBMCs, collected from culture after CMV antigen stimulation. This clonotype was obtained from a human donor in good health (CMV status not recorded). Some clones in this sample may be carry-over from other donors' samples. The chain carries TRBV24-1 and TRBJ1-5; D call uncertain. In DNA form, the CDR3 reads TGTGCCACCAGTGACGGAAATAGCAATCAGCCCCAGCATTTT. It encodes CATSDGNSNQPQHF.